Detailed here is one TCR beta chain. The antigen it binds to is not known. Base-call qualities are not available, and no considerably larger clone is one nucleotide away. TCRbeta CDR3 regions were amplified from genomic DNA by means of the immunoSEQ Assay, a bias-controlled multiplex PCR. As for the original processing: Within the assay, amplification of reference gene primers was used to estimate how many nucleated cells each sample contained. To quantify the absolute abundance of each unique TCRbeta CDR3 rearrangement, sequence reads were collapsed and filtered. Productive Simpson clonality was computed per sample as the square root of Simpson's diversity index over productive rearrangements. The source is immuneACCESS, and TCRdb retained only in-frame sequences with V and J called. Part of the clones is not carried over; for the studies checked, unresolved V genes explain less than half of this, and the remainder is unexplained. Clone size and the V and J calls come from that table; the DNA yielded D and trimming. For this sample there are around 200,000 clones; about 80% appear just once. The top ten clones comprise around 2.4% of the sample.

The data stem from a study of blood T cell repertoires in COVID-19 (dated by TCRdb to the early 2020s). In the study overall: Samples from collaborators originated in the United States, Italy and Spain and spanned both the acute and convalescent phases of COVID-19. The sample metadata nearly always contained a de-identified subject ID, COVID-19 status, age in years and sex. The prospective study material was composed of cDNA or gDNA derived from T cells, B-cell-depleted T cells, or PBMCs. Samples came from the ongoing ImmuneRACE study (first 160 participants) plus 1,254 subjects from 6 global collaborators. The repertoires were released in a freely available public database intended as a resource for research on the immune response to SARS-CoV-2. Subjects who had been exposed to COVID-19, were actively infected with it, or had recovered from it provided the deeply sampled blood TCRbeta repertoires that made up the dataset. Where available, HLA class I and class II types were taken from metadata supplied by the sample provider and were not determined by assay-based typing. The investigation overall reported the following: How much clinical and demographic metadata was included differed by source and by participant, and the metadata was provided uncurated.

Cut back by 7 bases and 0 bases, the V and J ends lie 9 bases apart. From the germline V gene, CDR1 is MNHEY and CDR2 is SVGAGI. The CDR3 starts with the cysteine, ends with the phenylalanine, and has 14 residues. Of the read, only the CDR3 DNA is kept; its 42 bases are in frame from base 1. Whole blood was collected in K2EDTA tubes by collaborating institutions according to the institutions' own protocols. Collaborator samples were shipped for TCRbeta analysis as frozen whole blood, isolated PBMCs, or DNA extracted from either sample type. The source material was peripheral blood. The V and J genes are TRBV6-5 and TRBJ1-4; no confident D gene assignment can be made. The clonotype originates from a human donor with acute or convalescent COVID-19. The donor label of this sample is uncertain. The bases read TGTGCCAGCATTCAACAGCCAACTAATGAAAAACTGTTTTTT. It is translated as CASIQQPTNEKLFF.